Detailed here is one T cell receptor (beta chain). The antigen remains undetermined. Among the donors, all were healthy bone marrow donors. Primers included in the PCR were 60 Vbeta and 13 Jbeta primers. Method: immunoSEQ multiplex PCR; TCRdb's copy keeps in-frame clones and lacks some. The repertoire has fewer than 180,000 clones, about four fifths of them found once; the top ten carry about 3.5%. This entry belongs to a study of cytomegalovirus exposure and HLA in healthy donors. Study-wide results and limits: The study designated fewer than 200 TCR beta chains cytomegalovirus-associated. In a later analysis, at a false discovery rate of 0.05, 15,000 to 20,000 TCR beta sequences matched HLA alleles.

In germline, CDR1 is SGHTA, CDR2 FQGNSA. Trimming pared 1 base from V and 3 bases from J, leaving 7 bases between. The CDR3 runs 14 residues. The chain employs TRBV7-2 and TRBJ2-1; D is uncertain. The sequenced sample consisted of PBMCs. This TCR came from a human donor in good health. The CDR3: CASSLVSLYNEQFF. DNA of the CDR3: TGTGCCAGCAGCTTAGTTTCCCTCTACAATGAGCAGTTCTTC. Full variable domain (missing parts from reference TRBV7-2 and TRBJ2-1): GAGVSQSPSNKVTEKGKDVELRCDPISGHTALYWYRQSLGQGLEFLIYFQGNSAPDKSGLPSDRFSAERTGGSVSTLTIQRTQQEDSAVYLCASSLVSLYNEQFFGPGTRLTVL.